This entry lists 32 T cell receptor beta chains sequenced from one sample in a study of T cells after yellow fever vaccination. Each CDR3 protein gets one entry after TCRdb re-called the 5' RACE reads with MiXCR. The table includes 600,000 to 750,000 distinct CDR3 sequences, around an eighth detected once. The sample consisted of PBMCs, taken on the day of the yellow fever booster vaccination. These TCRs come from a man aged 25 to 40 who received the YFV17D yellow fever vaccine.

This clonotype was observed a few times. The rearrangement uses TRBV27 and TRBJ2-7; D assignment may be TRBD1 or TRBD2 (5 bases each). V was shortened by 5 bases and J by 2 bases, with 13 bases between the two germline ends. The CDR3 covers 14 residues. Germline V gene data show CDR1 as MNHEY and CDR2 as SMNVEV (reference sequence). The CDR3 nucleotides are TGTGCCAGCAGTACCAGGGACGGAGCCTACGAGCAGTACTTC. The encoded protein is CASSTRDGAYEQYF.

This clonotype appeared a few times. The chain carries TRBV4-3 and TRBJ1-2, with 7 nucleotides matching TRBD1. The CDR3 runs to 15 residues. Germline V lookup: CDR1 LGHNA, CDR2 YSLEER. Unmatched junction bases numbered 6, after V lost 1 base and J lost 4 bases. Here the CDR3 reads CASSQGQGVGYGYTF. The DNA of the CDR3 is TGCGCCAGCAGCCAAGGACAGGGCGTGGGCTATGGCTACACCTTC.

V is TRBV6-4 and J is TRBJ1-6; a possible D gene is TRBD1 (6 bases). The CDR3 consists of 13 residues. Germline CDR1 is MRHNA and CDR2 is SNTAGT. Trimming pared 3 bases from V and 10 bases from J, leaving 10 bases between. DNA for the CDR3: TGTGCCAGCAGTGAGGGGGCCCGATCACCCCTCCACTTT. It codes for CASSEGARSPLHF.

This chain joins TRBV20-1 and TRBJ2-7, with 12 bases aligning to TRBD2. Germline assignment: CDR1 DFQATT and CDR2 SNEGSKA (reference sequence). The junction had 3 bases not matched to a gene; V was cut back by 5 bases and J by 4 bases. The CDR3 totals 13 residues. CDR3 amino acids: CSAELAGGYEQYF. CDR3 DNA sequence: TGCAGTGCTGAACTAGCGGGAGGTTACGAGCAGTACTTC.

Only a few counts were recorded for this clonotype. This sequence joins TRBV4-3 and TRBJ1-2; perhaps TRBD1 as D (6 bases). The V gene's germline CDR1 is LGHNA and CDR2 YSLEER. Trimming took 2 bases from V and 4 from J, leaving 14 bases between them. The CDR3 has 15 residues. CDR3 nucleotides: TGCGCCAGCAGCCAACAGGACAGCCCCTTCTATGGCTACACCTTC. Protein: CASSQQDSPFYGYTF.

Only a few counts were recorded for this clonotype. This chain uses TRBV9 with TRBJ2-1, with TRBD2 identical over 10 bases. CDR1 is SGDLS and CDR2 is YYNGEE in the germline V gene. CDR3 length: 16 residues. V was clipped by 4 bases and J by 5 bases; unmatched bases: 9. CDR3 sequence reads: CASSRPGTSEHNEQFF. DNA for the CDR3: TGTGCCAGCAGCCGCCCAGGGACTAGCGAGCACAATGAGCAGTTCTTC.

The chain combines TRBV4-1 with TRBJ2-5, with a weak D call TRBD1 (5 bases). This CDR3 is built from 14 residues. From germline, CDR1 is MGHRA and CDR2 YSYEKL. V was shortened by 3 bases and J by 0 bases, with 8 bases between the two germline ends. CDR3 nucleotides: TGCGCCAGCAGCCATGTACAGGACCAAGAGACCCAGTACTTC. Translation gives CASSHVQDQETQYF.

V is TRBV7-9 and J is TRBJ2-5; no clear D gene. The CDR3 contains 12 residues. Trimming shortened V by 8 bases and J by 5 bases, and 12 bases separated the two germline ends. From germline, CDR1 is SEHNR and CDR2 FQNEAQ (reference sequence). CDR3 DNA sequence: TGTGCCAGCGGCTCGGTTCCGGAGACCCAGTACTTC. Protein: CASGSVPETQYF. Full variable domain (outside the CDR3, taken from reference TRBV7-9 and TRBJ2-5): DTGVSQNPRHKITKRGQNVTFRCDPISEHNRLYWYRQTLGQGPEFLTYFQNEAQLEKSRLLSDRFSAERPKGSFSTLEIQRTEQGDSAMYLCASGSVPETQYFGPGTRLLVL.

In its sample, this clonotype was seen a few times. V is TRBV4-3 and J is TRBJ2-1, with 7 bases lining up with TRBD2. V lost 3 bases and J lost 8; bases outside the gene matches: 7. Germline CDR1 LGHNA, CDR2 YSLEER. CDR3 length: 14 amino acids. The DNA of the CDR3 is TGCGCCAGCAGCCAGGGCGGGAGCTTAGATGAGCAGTTCTTC. It translates to CASSQGGSLDEQFF.

The CDR3 sequence is CSASGVLKEETQYF. The DNA of the CDR3 is TGCAGTGCTAGTGGCGTCCTCAAGGAAGAGACCCAGTACTTC. The rearrangement joins TRBV20-1 to TRBJ2-5, with D hard to call. The CDR3 consists of 14 residues. V lost 3 bases, J lost 3 bases, and 14 bases lay in between. Germline CDR1 is DFQATT and CDR2 is SNEGSKA (reference sequence).

This clonotype was recorded a few times. CDR3 sequence: CASRPGQSSYEQYF. CDR3 DNA sequence: TGTGCCAGTAGACCGGGACAGAGCTCCTACGAGCAGTACTTC. The genes are TRBV19 and TRBJ2-7, with 7 bases aligning to TRBD1. Germline CDR1 LNHDA, CDR2 SQIVND (reference sequence). The CDR3 contains 14 residues. V lost 6 bases to trimming and J lost 0 bases; unmatched junction nucleotides: 5.

The chain employs TRBV7-2 and TRBJ2-7; tentatively, D is TRBD1 (5 bases). This CDR3 has 12 amino acids. Germline V CDR1 and CDR2: SGHTA, FQGNSA. V lost 9 bases to trimming and J lost 5 bases, with 14 bases between them. CDR3 DNA sequence: TGTGCCAGATCCAGGGTGTCCCACGAGCAGTACTTC. This gives the protein CARSRVSHEQYF. Drawing the rest from reference TRBV7-2 and TRBJ2-7, the complete variable domain is GAGVSQSPSNKVTEKGKDVELRCDPISGHTALYWYRQSLGQGLEFLIYFQGNSAPDKSGLPSDRFSAERTGGSVSTLTIQRTQQEDSAVYLCARSRVSHEQYFGPGTRLTVT.

The genes are TRBV7-9 and TRBJ2-7; D remains unclear. The CDR3 is 12 residues long. Deletions cut 5 bases from V and 6 bases from J, with 11 bases between. From germline, CDR1 is SEHNR and CDR2 FQNEAQ (reference sequence). The CDR3 spells CASSRREGEQYF. For the CDR3, the DNA is TGTGCCAGCAGCCGCAGAGAAGGCGAGCAGTACTTC.

This clonotype was seen more than once but under ten times. This chain uses TRBV7-6 with TRBJ1-6, with TRBD1 matching over 9 bases. Germline lookup yields CDR1 SGHVS and CDR2 FNYEAQ. The CDR3 loop spans 14 amino acids. J was trimmed by 8 bases and V by 5 bases; bases with no gene match: 4. The CDR3 is CASSQGQGYSPLHF. The DNA for the CDR3 is TGTGCCAGCAGCCAGGGACAGGGATATTCACCCCTCCACTTT.

This clonotype was counted between two and nine times. The rearrangement links TRBV12-3 or TRBV12-4 to TRBJ2-3; no definite D call. This CDR3 region has 12 residues. V was clipped by 8 bases and J by 6 bases, with 12 bases between them. For the CDR3, the DNA is TGTGCCAGCCGAGGCCGCGCGGATACGCAGTATTTT. Translated: CASRGRADTQYF.

The chain has TRBV12-3 or TRBV12-4 and TRBJ2-1, with D possibly TRBD1 on 5 matching bases. Trimming shortened V by 6 bases and J by 5 bases, and 11 bases separated the two germline ends. CDR3 length equals 13 residues. The CDR3 nucleotides are TGTGCCAGCAGGATGACAGATCACAATGAGCAGTTCTTC. Amino acid sequence: CASRMTDHNEQFF.

In this sample, this clonotype turned up many times. This chain joins TRBV20-1 and TRBJ2-3; 9 bases agree with TRBD2. CDR1 is DFQATT and CDR2 is SNEGSKA in the germline V gene (reference sequence). The junction had 6 bases not matched to a gene; V was cut back by 7 bases and J by 1 base. The CDR3 consists of 14 residues. CDR3 DNA sequence: TGCAGTGTCCGGCGGGGGGGGCGCACAGATACGCAGTATTTT. Translated: CSVRRGGRTDTQYF.

This clonotype occurred a few times. The genes are TRBV7-2 and TRBJ2-1; D unclear. The germline CDR1 and CDR2 sequences are SGHTA and FQGNSA. This CDR3 spans 12 amino acids. Trimming left V 7 bases short and J 9 bases short, with 13 bases between. The CDR3 region is CASTDPKTEQFF. The CDR3 bases are TGTGCCAGCACCGACCCTAAAACTGAGCAGTTCTTC. Full variable domain (outside the CDR3, taken from reference TRBV7-2 and TRBJ2-1): GAGVSQSPSNKVTEKGKDVELRCDPISGHTALYWYRQSLGQGLEFLIYFQGNSAPDKSGLPSDRFSAERTGGSVSTLTIQRTQQEDSAVYLCASTDPKTEQFFGPGTRLTVL.

The V and J genes are TRBV7-2 and TRBJ2-3, with TRBD2 matching over 14 bases. Per germline, CDR1 SGHTA and CDR2 FQGNSA. The CDR3 runs to 16 residues. Trimming took 4 bases from V and 8 from J; bases not matched to a gene: 8. The CDR3 spells CASSSGLAGEVATQYF. The CDR3 nucleotides read TGTGCCAGCAGCTCGGGACTAGCGGGAGAGGTGGCTACGCAGTATTTT. Full variable domain (outside the CDR3, taken from reference TRBV7-2 and TRBJ2-3): GAGVSQSPSNKVTEKGKDVELRCDPISGHTALYWYRQSLGQGLEFLIYFQGNSAPDKSGLPSDRFSAERTGGSVSTLTIQRTQQEDSAVYLCASSSGLAGEVATQYFGPGTRLTVL.

This clonotype turned up a few times. The V and J genes are TRBV20-1 and TRBJ2-1; 14 bases line up with TRBD2. V dropped 3 bases and J dropped 7; count of bases not matched to a gene: 2. The CDR3 contains 14 residues. Germline V CDR1 and CDR2: DFQATT, SNEGSKA (reference sequence). CDR3 protein: CSASRTSGGNEQFF. CDR3 DNA: TGCAGTGCTAGTCGGACTAGCGGGGGGAATGAGCAGTTCTTC.

This clonotype was seen at least ten times. The genes are TRBV25-1 and TRBJ2-1, with 8 bases lining up with TRBD2. Germline V gives CDR1 MGHDK, CDR2 SYGVNS. CDR3 size: 15 residues. Losses at the gene ends were 5 bases for V and 2 bases for J; bases not matched to a gene: 5. This CDR3 reads CASSLAGSTYNEQFF. The CDR3 nucleotides read TGTGCCAGCAGTCTAGCGGGTTCTACCTACAATGAGCAGTTCTTC.

This clonotype appeared a few times. The chain employs TRBV3-1 and TRBJ2-5; 7 bases match TRBD1. The trim removed 0 bases at V and 4 bases at J, leaving 11 bases unmatched. Looked up from germline, CDR1 is LGHDT and CDR2 is YNNKEL (reference sequence). The CDR3 is 17 amino acids. CDR3 in amino acids: CASSQDLFDRAGETQYF. The CDR3 nucleotides read TGTGCCAGCAGCCAAGATTTATTTGACAGGGCGGGAGAGACCCAGTACTTC.

The V gene is TRBV20-1, the J gene TRBJ2-1; TRBD2 agrees at 7 bases. V dropped 6 bases and J dropped 6; count of bases not matched to a gene: 17. CDR3 length: 16 residues. CDR1 DFQATT and CDR2 SNEGSKA come from the germline V gene (reference sequence). CDR3 in amino acids: CSAFPQWEGRPNEQFF. The CDR3 coding sequence is TGCAGTGCCTTTCCTCAGTGGGAGGGCCGTCCCAATGAGCAGTTCTTC.

The chain combines TRBV30 with TRBJ1-2; D is ambiguous. The CDR3 is made up of 14 amino acids. The germline V and J ends were trimmed by 2 bases and 3 bases, with 13 bases remaining between them. Germline assignment: CDR1 GTSNPN and CDR2 SVGIG (reference sequence). This chain's CDR3 is CAWSRRLDHYGYTF. DNA of the CDR3: TGTGCCTGGAGTAGGCGGTTAGACCACTATGGCTACACCTTC.

V gene TRBV5-1 combines with J gene TRBJ2-5, with D perhaps being TRBD1 or TRBD2 (5 bases each). The CDR3 sequence is 14 residues long. V lost 0 bases, J lost 4 bases, and 10 bases lay in between. The V gene's germline CDR1 is SGHRS and CDR2 YFSETQ. This CDR3 reads CASSLAYGTETQYF. The CDR3 nucleotides are TGCGCCAGCAGCTTGGCCTACGGGACAGAGACCCAGTACTTC. Full variable domain (remainder filled in from reference TRBV5-1 and TRBJ2-5): KAGVTQTPRYLIKTRGQQVTLSCSPISGHRSVSWYQQTPGQGLQFLFEYFSETQRNKGNFPGRFSGRQFSNSRSEMNVSTLELGDSALYLCASSLAYGTETQYFGPGTRLLVL.

The chain has TRBV6-5 and TRBJ2-5, with 9 bases fitting TRBD1. Germline values: CDR1 MNHEY, CDR2 SVGAGI. The CDR3 length is 15 residues. V shed 2 bases and J 9 bases; nucleotides not matched to a gene: 10. CDR3 amino acids: CASSYAGGQGTAQYF. The CDR3 bases are TGTGCCAGCAGTTACGCCGGGGGACAGGGAACGGCCCAGTACTTC.

This clonotype was counted at least ten times. The chain employs TRBV29-1 and TRBJ2-7; no reliable D call. The V end was cut by 6 bases, the J end by 3 bases, with 15 bases between. The CDR3 is 13 residues long. From germline, CDR1 is SQVTM and CDR2 ANQGSEA. The CDR3 is CSVCPDGFYEQYF. CDR3 sequence (DNA): TGCAGCGTCTGTCCGGACGGGTTCTACGAGCAGTACTTC.

This clonotype showed up many times. The rearrangement links TRBV12-3 or TRBV12-4 to TRBJ2-5; D unclear. Trimming took off 5 bases at V and 5 bases at J, with 9 bases between the two ends. CDR3 length: 12 residues. The DNA of the CDR3 is TGTGCCAGCAGTAGGTCCTTGGAGACCCAGTACTTC. This encodes CASSRSLETQYF.

This clonotype was seen a few times. As DNA, the CDR3 is TGTGCCAGCTCCCCCGGGGGAAGCGGGAGTCCGGAGGTGGAGCAGTATTTT. Translation gives CASSPGGSGSPEVEQYF. This chain uses TRBV5-4 with TRBJ2-3; 8 nucleotides line up with TRBD2. This CDR3 has 17 residues. The J segment lost 11 bases and the V segment lost 7 bases, leaving 24 bases of the junction unmatched. The germline V gene encodes CDR1 SGHNT and CDR2 YYREEE (reference sequence). Full variable domain (outside the CDR3, taken from reference TRBV5-4 and TRBJ2-3): ETGVTQSPTHLIKTRGQQVTLRCSSQSGHNTVSWYQQALGQGPQFIFQYYREEENGRGNFPPRFSGLQFPNYSSELNVNALELDDSALYLCASSPGGSGSPEVEQYFGPGTRLTVL.

Only a few counts were recorded for this clonotype. The V gene is TRBV12-3 or TRBV12-4, the J gene TRBJ2-7; TRBD2 aligns across 11 bases. Losses at the gene ends were 7 bases for V and 4 bases for J; bases not matched to a gene: 12. CDR3 length: 16 residues. DNA for the CDR3: TGTGCCAGCACCCACATAGCGGGAGGGCTTAGTTACGAGCAGTACTTC. It yields the protein CASTHIAGGLSYEQYF.

This clonotype appeared a few times. The chain uses TRBV20-1 and TRBJ2-3; D is possibly TRBD1 (6 bases). Trimming stripped 1 base from V and 5 bases from J, with 16 bases between. This CDR3 region has 15 residues. Per germline, CDR1 DFQATT and CDR2 SNEGSKA (reference sequence). CDR3: CSARATGTSGDTQYF. The CDR3 coding sequence is TGCAGTGCTAGAGCAACAGGGACCTCCGGAGATACGCAGTATTTT.

This clonotype was found a few times. V is TRBV7-2 and J is TRBJ2-3; D call uncertain. The V and J ends lost 6 bases and 4 bases respectively, with 8 bases between them. This CDR3 spans 12 amino acids. CDR1 and CDR2 from the germline V gene are SGHTA and FQGNSA. CDR3 loop: CASSFAPDTQYF. The CDR3 DNA reads as TGTGCCAGCAGTTTCGCTCCAGATACGCAGTATTTT.